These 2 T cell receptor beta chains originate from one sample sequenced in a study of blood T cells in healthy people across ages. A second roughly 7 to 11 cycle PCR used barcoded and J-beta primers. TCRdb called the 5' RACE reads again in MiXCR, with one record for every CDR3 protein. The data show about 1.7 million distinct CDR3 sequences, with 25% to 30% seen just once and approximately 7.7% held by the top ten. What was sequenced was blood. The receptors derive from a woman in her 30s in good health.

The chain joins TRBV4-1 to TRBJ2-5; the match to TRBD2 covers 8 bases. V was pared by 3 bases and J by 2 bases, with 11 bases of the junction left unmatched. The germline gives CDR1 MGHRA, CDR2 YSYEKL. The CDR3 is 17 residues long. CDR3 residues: CASSHGSGGASQETQYF. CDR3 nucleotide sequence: TGCGCCAGCAGCCACGGTTCGGGAGGGGCCTCGCAAGAGACCCAGTACTTC.

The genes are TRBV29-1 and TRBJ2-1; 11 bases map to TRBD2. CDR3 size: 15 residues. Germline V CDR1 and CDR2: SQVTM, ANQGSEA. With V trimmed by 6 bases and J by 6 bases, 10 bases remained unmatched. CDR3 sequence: CSVAFTSGRGNEQFF. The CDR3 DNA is TGCAGCGTCGCCTTTACTAGCGGGAGAGGCAATGAGCAGTTCTTC.